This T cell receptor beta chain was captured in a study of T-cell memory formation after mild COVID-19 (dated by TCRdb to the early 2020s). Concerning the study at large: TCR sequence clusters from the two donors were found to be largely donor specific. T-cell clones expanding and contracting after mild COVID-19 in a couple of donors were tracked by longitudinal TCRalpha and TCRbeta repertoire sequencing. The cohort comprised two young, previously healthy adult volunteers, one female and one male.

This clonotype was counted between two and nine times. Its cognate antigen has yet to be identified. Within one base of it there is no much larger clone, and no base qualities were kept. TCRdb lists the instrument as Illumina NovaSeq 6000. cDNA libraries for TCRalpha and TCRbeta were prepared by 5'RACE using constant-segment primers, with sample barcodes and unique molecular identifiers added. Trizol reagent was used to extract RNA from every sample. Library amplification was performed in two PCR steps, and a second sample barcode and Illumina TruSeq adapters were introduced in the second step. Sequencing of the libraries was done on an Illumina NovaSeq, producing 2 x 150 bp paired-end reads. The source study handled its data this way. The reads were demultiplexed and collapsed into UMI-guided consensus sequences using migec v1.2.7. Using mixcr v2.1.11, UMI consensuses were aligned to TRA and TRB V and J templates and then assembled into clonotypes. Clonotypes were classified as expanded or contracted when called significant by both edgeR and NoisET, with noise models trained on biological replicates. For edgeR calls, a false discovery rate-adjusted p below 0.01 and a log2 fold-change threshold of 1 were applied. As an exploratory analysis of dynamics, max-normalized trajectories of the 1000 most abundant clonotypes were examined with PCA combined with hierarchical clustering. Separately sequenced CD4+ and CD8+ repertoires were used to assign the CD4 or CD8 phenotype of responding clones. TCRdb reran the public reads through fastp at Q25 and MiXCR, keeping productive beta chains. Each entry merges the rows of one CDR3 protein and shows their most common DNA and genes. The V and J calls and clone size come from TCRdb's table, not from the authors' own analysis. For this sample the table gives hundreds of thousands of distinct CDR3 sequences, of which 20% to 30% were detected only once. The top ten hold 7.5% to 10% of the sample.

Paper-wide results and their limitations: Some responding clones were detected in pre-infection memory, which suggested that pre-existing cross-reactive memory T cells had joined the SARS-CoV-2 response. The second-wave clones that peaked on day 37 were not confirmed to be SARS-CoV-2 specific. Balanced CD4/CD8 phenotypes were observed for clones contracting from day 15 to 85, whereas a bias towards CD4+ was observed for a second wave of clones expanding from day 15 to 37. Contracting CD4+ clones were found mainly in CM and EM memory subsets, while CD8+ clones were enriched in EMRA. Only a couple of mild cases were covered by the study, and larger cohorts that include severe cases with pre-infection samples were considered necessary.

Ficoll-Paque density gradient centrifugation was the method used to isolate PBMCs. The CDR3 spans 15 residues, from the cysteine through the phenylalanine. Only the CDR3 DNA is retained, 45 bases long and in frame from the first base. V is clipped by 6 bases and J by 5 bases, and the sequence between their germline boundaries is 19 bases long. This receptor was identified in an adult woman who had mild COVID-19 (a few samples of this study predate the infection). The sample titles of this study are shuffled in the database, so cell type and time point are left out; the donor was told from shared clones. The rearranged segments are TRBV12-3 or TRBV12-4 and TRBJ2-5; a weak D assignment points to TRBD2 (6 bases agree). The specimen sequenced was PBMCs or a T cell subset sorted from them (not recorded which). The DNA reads TGTGCCAGCAGCCTCCGCAATAGCGGAGAGGAGACCCAGTACTTC. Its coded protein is CASSLRNSGEETQYF.